Below, 28 T cell receptor beta chains from the same sample are listed, as sequenced in a study of cytomegalovirus exposure and HLA in healthy donors. Assay used: immunoSEQ multiplex PCR; TCRdb lists only in-frame clones, some missing. The table lists about 160,000 clones, around 96% of them singletons. The sequenced sample was PBMCs. These receptors all stem from a woman between 18 and 29 years old in good health and CMV-seronegative.

This chain's CDR3 is CASSQRGGYGTGSDEKLFF. The CDR3 DNA is TGCGCCAGCAGCCAAAGGGGAGGTTACGGCACGGGATCGGATGAAAAACTGTTTTTT. The rearrangement joins TRBV4-1 to TRBJ1-4; a possible D gene is TRBD1 (5 bases). The germline gives CDR1 MGHRA, CDR2 YSYEKL. The CDR3 extends over 19 amino acids. Trimming cost V 2 bases and J 6 bases, with 25 bases left between them.

This chain joins TRBV6-5 and TRBJ1-2, with a possible D match to TRBD1 (5 bases). Trimming pared 5 bases from V and 5 bases from J, leaving 15 bases between. CDR1 is MNHEY and CDR2 is SVGAGI in the germline V gene. The CDR3 loop spans 14 amino acids. This chain's CDR3 is CASSLGWGDYGYTF. The CDR3 bases are TGTGCCAGCAGTCTCGGGTGGGGGGATTATGGCTACACCTTC.

CDR3 nucleotide sequence: TGTGCCAGCAGCTGGGCCGGGACAGGGGGCTATGGCTACACCTTC. Its protein is CASSWAGTGGYGYTF. V gene TRBV5-4 combines with J gene TRBJ1-2; 11 bases line up with TRBD1. Unmatched junction bases numbered 5, after V lost 3 bases and J lost 4 bases. CDR1 is SGHNT, CDR2 YYREEE, per germline (reference sequence). The CDR3 consists of 15 residues.

The chain employs TRBV2 and TRBJ2-7; possibly TRBD1 for D (5 bases). V was cut by 5 bases and J by 5 bases, with 16 bases left in between. Germline CDR1 is SNHLY and CDR2 is FYNNEI. The CDR3 extends over 14 amino acids. The CDR3 DNA reads TGTGCCAGCAGTCCCGACAGTCCCCTCCACGAGCAGTACTTC. It is translated as CASSPDSPLHEQYF.

The chain is built from TRBV6-6 and TRBJ1-5, with 9 bases identical to TRBD1. The CDR3 loop spans 16 amino acids. Looked up from germline, CDR1 is MNHNY and CDR2 is SVGAGI (reference sequence). V trimming: 5 bases; J trimming: 1 base; junction bases outside the gene matches: 6. The CDR3 DNA sequence: TGTGCCAGCAGTACCCACAGGGGGCGAAGCAATCAGCCCCAGCATTTT. It specifies CASSTHRGRSNQPQHF.

The gene calls are TRBV10-3 and TRBJ2-3; 7 positions match TRBD2. CDR1 ENHRY and CDR2 SYGVKD come from the germline V gene. V gave up 9 bases and J gave up 2 bases; unmatched junction bases: 8. The CDR3 length is 14 residues. The CDR3 reads CAIRAGPNTDTQYF. As DNA, the CDR3 is TGTGCCATTCGAGCGGGGCCAAACACAGATACGCAGTATTTT.

This rearrangement joins TRBV10-1 to TRBJ2-7; no firm D call. Germline V gene lookup returns CDR1 WNHNN and CDR2 SYGVQD (reference sequence). V was shortened by 6 bases and J by 0 bases, with 6 bases between the two germline ends. The CDR3 is 12 amino acids. For the CDR3, the DNA is TGCGCCAGCAGCGCGGTCTCCTACGAGCAGTACTTC. Its protein product is CASSAVSYEQYF.

This clone is a singleton in its sample. This chain's CDR3 is CASGLFSSNQPQHF. CDR3 DNA: TGTGCTAGTGGTTTGTTCAGTAGCAATCAGCCCCAGCATTTT. The V call is TRBV12-5, the J call TRBJ1-5; D uncertain. This CDR3 has 14 amino acids. The V gene lost 2 bases and the J gene lost 0 bases, with 5 bases spanning the gap. CDR1 is LGHNT and CDR2 is FRNRAP in the germline V gene.

The chain carries TRBV7-3 and TRBJ2-6; TRBD1 aligns across 9 bases. CDR1 SGHTA and CDR2 FQGTGA come from the germline V gene. V lost 0 bases to trimming and J lost 0 bases; unmatched junction nucleotides: 6. This CDR3 is built from 19 residues. The DNA for the CDR3 is TGTGCCAGCAGCTTAACGGGACAGGGATATTCCTCTGGGGCCAACGTCCTGACTTTC. Translated, it gives CASSLTGQGYSSGANVLTF.

This chain joins TRBV18 and TRBJ1-3; D possibly corresponds to TRBD1 (5 bases). The CDR3 runs 14 residues. CDR1 and CDR2 (germline): KGHSH, LQKENI. The V and J ends lost 2 bases and 0 bases respectively, with 5 bases between them. The CDR3 here is CASSPDSSGNTIYF. The CDR3, as DNA: TGTGCCAGCTCACCAGACAGCTCTGGAAACACCATATATTTT.

The J gene is TRBJ2-7, the V gene TRBV5-4; TRBD1 agrees at 11 bases. Germline V gene sequence: CDR1 SGHNT, CDR2 YYREEE (reference sequence). The length of the CDR3 is 14 residues. Trimming cost V 4 bases and J 4 bases; bases outside gene matches: 4. The CDR3 loop reads CASSPGQGGYEQYF. CDR3 bases: TGTGCCAGCAGCCCGGGACAGGGGGGTTACGAGCAGTACTTC.

The rearrangement joins TRBV4-2 to TRBJ1-1; D ambiguous. The CDR3 sequence is 19 residues long. Germline CDR1 and CDR2: LGHNA and YNFKEQ. V was pared by 0 bases and J by 0 bases, with 20 bases between. The CDR3 loop reads CASSQESKPSGYMNTEAFF. In DNA form, the CDR3 reads TGTGCCAGCAGCCAAGAGTCGAAACCTTCAGGCTACATGAACACTGAAGCTTTCTTT.

This clone was counted once. The chain joins TRBV5-1 to TRBJ2-2; D is perhaps TRBD2 (6 bases). The CDR3 has 14 amino acids. The V gene's germline CDR1 is SGHRS and CDR2 YFSETQ. The V end lost 2 bases, the J end lost 6 bases, and 11 bases lay between the germline ends. Here the CDR3 DNA reads TGCGCCAGCAGCTTAGGAGGGGTAGCCGGGGAGCTGTTTTTT. It yields the protein CASSLGGVAGELFF.

The gene calls are TRBV19 and TRBJ1-2, with TRBD1 identical over 10 bases. Trimming took 6 bases from V and 8 from J; bases not matched to a gene: 6. This CDR3 region has 13 residues. Germline CDR1 LNHDA, CDR2 SQIVND (reference sequence). The CDR3 loop is CASRSGTGDGYTF. DNA of the CDR3: TGTGCCAGTAGATCTGGGACAGGGGACGGCTACACCTTC.

The genes are TRBV4-3 and TRBJ2-7, with 7 bases identical to TRBD1. Germline V gives CDR1 LGHNA, CDR2 YSLEER. J was trimmed by 2 bases and V by 0 bases; bases with no gene match: 1. CDR3 length: 14 amino acids. The CDR3 is CASSQDRGPYEQYF. The CDR3 nucleotides are TGCGCCAGCAGCCAAGATAGGGGGCCCTACGAGCAGTACTTC.

V and J are TRBV29-1 and TRBJ2-1; 8 positions match TRBD2. Germline loops: CDR1 SQVTM, CDR2 ANQGSEA. Trimming cost V 5 bases and J 7 bases; bases outside gene matches: 7. This CDR3 is 13 amino acids long. The CDR3 protein is CSVLAGTGNEQFF. CDR3 coding DNA: TGCAGCGTTTTAGCGGGGACGGGGAATGAGCAGTTCTTC.

The chain recombines TRBV7-2 with TRBJ1-1, with a weak D call TRBD1 (6 bases). The CDR3 sequence is 16 residues long. CDR1 and CDR2 from the germline V gene are SGHTA and FQGNSA. V lost 4 bases to trimming and J lost 2 bases, with 17 bases between them. CDR3 nucleotide sequence: TGTGCCAGCAGCTCATACATACAGGGATTAAACACTGAAGCTTTCTTT. It is translated as CASSSYIQGLNTEAFF.

The V and J genes are TRBV7-2 and TRBJ2-1; 9 bases fit TRBD2. The CDR3 consists of 18 residues. V shed 1 base, J shed 9 bases, and the junction held 16 bases outside the gene matches. CDR1 is SGHTA and CDR2 is FQGNSA in the germline V gene. CDR3 sequence (DNA): TGTGCCAGCAGCTTAGACTTACGGGCTAGCGGGGTGGTGGTTGAGCAGTTCTTC. It is translated as CASSLDLRASGVVVEQFF.

V and J are TRBV7-8 and TRBJ2-7, with TRBD2 matching 10 bases. Germline CDR1 and CDR2: SGHVS and FQNEAQ. The trim removed 1 base at V and 3 bases at J, leaving 6 bases unmatched. This CDR3 region has 16 residues. As DNA, the CDR3 is TGTGCCAGCAGCTTAGTGGGGGCTAGCGGGGGCTACGAGCAGTACTTC. Its protein is CASSLVGASGGYEQYF.

The genes are TRBV7-9 and TRBJ2-5; 8 bases are a match to TRBD1. The V segment lost 1 base and the J segment 2 bases; nucleotides outside the gene matches: 3. The CDR3 consists of 15 residues. Germline CDR1 reads SEHNR; CDR2 reads FQNEAQ (reference sequence). Here the CDR3 DNA reads TGTGCCAGCAGCTTAGGGACAGGGACGCAAGAGACCCAGTACTTC. Its translation is CASSLGTGTQETQYF.

The gene calls are TRBV6-6 and TRBJ1-1; 9 nucleotides match TRBD1. The trim removed 7 bases at V and 5 bases at J, leaving 14 bases unmatched. The length of the CDR3 is 16 residues. Per germline, CDR1 MNHNY and CDR2 SVGAGI (reference sequence). The CDR3 sequence: CASNHGQGPRGTEAFF. Here the CDR3 DNA reads TGTGCCAGCAACCACGGACAGGGGCCGAGGGGGACTGAAGCTTTCTTT.

The rearrangement links TRBV7-8 to TRBJ1-2; D gene ambiguous. Trimming shortened V by 1 base and J by 5 bases, and 11 bases separated the two germline ends. Germline lookup yields CDR1 SGHVS and CDR2 FQNEAQ. There are 14 residues in the CDR3. The CDR3 loop reads CASSLGARSYGYTF. The CDR3, as DNA: TGTGCCAGCAGCTTAGGGGCCAGGTCTTATGGCTACACCTTC. Based on the CDR3 plus reference TRBV7-8 and TRBJ1-2, the full variable domain is GAGVSQSPRYKVAKRGQDVALRCDPISGHVSLFWYQQALGQGPEFLTYFQNEAQLDKSGLPSDRFFAERPEGSVSTLKIQRTQQEDSAVYLCASSLGARSYGYTFGSGTRLTVV.

The chain recombines TRBV19 with TRBJ1-6; 7 positions match TRBD1. The CDR3 sequence is 14 residues long. Germline V lookup: CDR1 LNHDA, CDR2 SQIVND (reference sequence). The junction had 7 bases not matched to a gene; V was cut back by 9 bases and J by 5 bases. The CDR3 sequence is CASRPGTDNSPLHF. In DNA form, the CDR3 reads TGTGCCAGCAGACCCGGGACAGATAATTCACCCCTCCACTTT.

This sequence joins TRBV27 and TRBJ2-2; unclear D gene. With 3 bases removed from V and 1 base from J, the gap between germline ends came to 3 bases. The germline V gene encodes CDR1 MNHEY and CDR2 SMNVEV (reference sequence). The CDR3 is 13 amino acids. The CDR3 DNA sequence: TGTGCCAGCAGTTTTCGGAACACCGGGGAGCTGTTTTTT. This encodes CASSFRNTGELFF.

The CDR3 DNA reads TGTGCCAGCAGCTTAGTCGGGGGAGAGGAAAAACTGTTTTTT. Protein: CASSLVGGEEKLFF. The chain has TRBV7-6 and TRBJ1-4; possibly TRBD1 for D (5 bases). The CDR3 sequence is 14 residues long. CDR1 SGHVS and CDR2 FNYEAQ come from the germline V gene. The V end was cut by 1 base, the J end by 8 bases, with 11 bases between.

V gene TRBV5-1 combines with J gene TRBJ2-2; 14 nucleotides line up with TRBD2. Germline lookup yields CDR1 SGHRS and CDR2 YFSETQ. This CDR3 region has 15 residues. V was pared by 9 bases and J by 5 bases, with 6 bases of the junction left unmatched. CDR3 in DNA: TGCGCCACCAGATGGACTAGCGGGGGGACCGGGGAGCTGTTTTTT. It specifies CATRWTSGGTGELFF.

The chain recombines TRBV5-1 with TRBJ2-1; 12 bases are a match to TRBD2. The CDR3 has 15 residues. The trim removed 3 bases at V and 8 bases at J, leaving 6 bases unmatched. Germline CDR1 is SGHRS and CDR2 is YFSETQ. DNA of the CDR3: TGCGCCAGCAGCTCTCTAGCGGGGGGGCTGGATGAGCAGTTCTTC. This gives the protein CASSSLAGGLDEQFF.

Only one count was recorded for this clone. The chain joins TRBV2 to TRBJ1-2; D is undetermined. The V gene lost 0 bases and the J gene lost 0 bases, with 8 bases spanning the gap. CDR1 and CDR2 (germline): SNHLY, FYNNEI. The CDR3 is made up of 15 amino acids. CDR3 nucleotide sequence: TGTGCCAGCAGTGAAGCGCCGGTCGCTAACTATGGCTACACCTTC. It is translated as CASSEAPVANYGYTF.